Listed below are T cell receptor beta chains from one sample, sequenced in a study of OX40 agonist ivuxolimab in advanced cancers. Repertoires were generated with immunoSEQ multiplex PCR, while TCRdb's copy carries only in-frame clones and drops some. The sample shows some 85,000 clones, around 86% of them seen only once. The sequenced sample was CD4+ or CD8+ T cells sorted from blood, obtained in a trial of the OX40 agonist ivuxolimab. The receptors here all came from an adult with an advanced solid tumor such as melanoma, head and neck, liver or kidney cancer. CDR3s include the opening cysteine and the closing phenylalanine or tryptophan. D genes are given only for firm matches. Clone size, where shown, is once, few, many, or a class for clones that have expanded.

D gene | J gene | clone size | V gene | CDR3 DNA | CDR3 protein
TRBD2 | TRBJ2-1 | - | TRBV18 | TGTGCCAGCTCACAGGGACTAGCCTACAATGAGCAGTTCTTC | CASSQGLAYNEQFF
- | TRBJ1-5 | - | TRBV7-2 | TGTGCCAGCAGCTTAGCCGGGGCAGGGAACAATCAGCCCCAGCATTTT | CASSLAGAGNNQPQHF
TRBD1 | TRBJ2-5 | - | TRBV6-5 | TGTGCCAGCTCGGGAGGGACAGGGGTATCGCAGTACTTC | CASSGGTGVSQYF
TRBD1 | TRBJ2-1 | - | TRBV5-1 | TGCGCCAGCAGCTTGATAGGGACAGTGTCCAATGAGCAGTTCTTC | CASSLIGTVSNEQFF
TRBD1 | TRBJ1-1 | few | TRBV10-3 | TGTGCCATCAATAACGACAGGGGATCCACTGAAGCTTTCTTT | CAINNDRGSTEAFF
- | TRBJ2-6 | - | TRBV18 | TGTGCCAGCTCACCGACACCCTCTGGGGCCAACGTCCTGACTTTC | CASSPTPSGANVLTF
TRBD1 | TRBJ1-2 | - | TRBV4-1 | TGCGCCAGCAGCCGAGAAAAAATTACGGACAGGGCTGATGGCTACACCTTC | CASSREKITDRADGYTF
- | TRBJ1-4 | few | TRBV5-1 | TGCGCCAGCAGCTTGGGCCGGGCGGTTAATGAAAAACTGTTTTTT | CASSLGRAVNEKLFF
- | TRBJ2-6 | - | TRBV12-5 | TGTGCTAGTGGTTTGGTTGGCTCTGGGGCCAACGTCCTGACTTTC | CASGLVGSGANVLTF
- | TRBJ2-5 | - | TRBV7-9 | TGTGCCAGCAGCTTCGGATCGGGCCCAGAGACCCAGTACTTC | CASSFGSGPETQYF
TRBD2 | TRBJ2-1 | - | TRBV25-1 | TGTGCCAGCAGTGACGATTTACTAGCGGATTACAATGAGCAGTTCTTC | CASSDDLLADYNEQFF
- | TRBJ2-2 | - | TRBV7-3 | TGTGCCAGCAGCTTTAGAACAGGGTACACCGGGGAGCTGTTTTTT | CASSFRTGYTGELFF
- | TRBJ2-5 | - | TRBV6-5 | TGTGCCAGCAGTTTCCCGGGACACTTAGAGACCCAGTACTTC | CASSFPGHLETQYF
TRBD1 | TRBJ2-2 | few | TRBV5-4 | TGTGCCAGCAGCTTGAAGGGGACAGAAATCGGGGAGCTGTTTTTT | CASSLKGTEIGELFF
- | TRBJ2-1 | - | TRBV25-1 | TGTGCCAGCAGTGAATTATCGAGTTTGGATGAGCAGTTCTTC | CASSELSSLDEQFF
TRBD2 | TRBJ2-1 | once | TRBV5-4 | TGTGCCAGCAGCTTGGCGGGAGGGCCCGGCAATGAGCAGTTCTTC | CASSLAGGPGNEQFF
- | TRBJ1-3 | - | TRBV28 | TGTGCCAGCACTCGAGGACAAAGAATATATTTT | CASTRGQRIYF
- | TRBJ2-2 | - | TRBV7-9 | TGTGCCAGCAGCCCTCGTTTCACCGGGGAGCTGTTTTTT | CASSPRFTGELFF
- | TRBJ1-2 | - | TRBV4-1 | TGCGCCAGCAGCCAAAGTCTCGAGGGTGGCTACACCTTC | CASSQSLEGGYTF
- | TRBJ2-1 | - | TRBV7-2 | TGTGCCAGCAGCTTAGCGGCCCAGTACAATGAGCAGTTCTTC | CASSLAAQYNEQFF
- | TRBJ2-5 | once | TRBV11-3 | TGTGCCAGCAGCTTCCCCCAAGAGACCCAGTACTTC | CASSFPQETQYF
- | TRBJ2-5 | - | TRBV7-2 | TGTGCCAGCAGCTTAGTATCAGCAGAGACCCAGTACTTC | CASSLVSAETQYF
TRBD1 | TRBJ1-4 | - | TRBV18 | TGTGCCGGGAGGGGGCCCTACACTAATGAAAAACTGTTTTTT | CAGRGPYTNEKLFF
TRBD2 | TRBJ2-5 | - | TRBV5-1 | TGCGCCAGCAGCCTACTAGCGGGGCAAGAGACCCAGTACTTC | CASSLLAGQETQYF
TRBD1 | TRBJ1-1 | - | TRBV19 | TGTGCCAGTCGAGCAGACAGGGCGAGCACTGAAGCTTTCTTT | CASRADRASTEAFF
- | TRBJ1-2 | - | TRBV7-2 | TGTGCCAGCAGCTTAATCGAGGGATTGGGCTATGGCTACACCTTC | CASSLIEGLGYGYTF
- | TRBJ2-7 | - | TRBV28 | TGTGCCAGCCAAGGGGGGGGTACCCAGGGAATCTACGAGCAGTACTTC | CASQGGGTQGIYEQYF
- | TRBJ1-4 | - | TRBV9 | TGTGCCAGCAGCGCCGGCGGACTTCGGGAAAAACTGTTTTTT | CASSAGGLREKLFF
TRBD1 | TRBJ1-3 | - | TRBV29-1 | TGCAGCGTTGCGGGACAGAACTCTGGAAACACCATATATTTT | CSVAGQNSGNTIYF
- | TRBJ2-1 | once | TRBV19 | TGTGCCAGTAGTCTTCTCCGGGGCTCCTACAATGAGCAGTTCTTC | CASSLLRGSYNEQFF
- | TRBJ2-5 | - | TRBV10-1 | TGCGCCAGCAGCAATCGGACAGAGTACCAAGAGACCCAGTACTTC | CASSNRTEYQETQYF
- | TRBJ2-7 | - | TRBV6-5 | TGTGCCAGCAGTTACCGCAGCTTCCACGAGCAGTACTTC | CASSYRSFHEQYF
TRBD1 | TRBJ2-7 | - | TRBV7-2 | TGTGCCAGCAGCTTTACAGGGGTCATTAGCTACGAGCAGTACTTC | CASSFTGVISYEQYF
- | TRBJ2-7 | - | TRBV5-8 | TGTGCCAGCAGCTCTTACACGTACTACGAGCAGTACTTC | CASSSYTYYEQYF
TRBD2 | TRBJ2-3 | - | TRBV5-1 | TGCGCCAGCAGCCCTCAAGCGGGAGGCCTCCCGAGCACAGATACGCAGTATTTT | CASSPQAGGLPSTDTQYF
- | TRBJ1-6 | - | TRBV7-2 | TGTGCCAGCAGCTTAGGTGTCCTCTCCTATAATTCACCCCTCCACTTT | CASSLGVLSYNSPLHF
TRBD1 | TRBJ2-6 | - | TRBV11-3 | TGTGCCAGCAGCTTAGGACAGGGGTCGGGGGCCAACGTCCTGACTTTC | CASSLGQGSGANVLTF
TRBD1 | TRBJ1-2 | - | TRBV5-1 | TGCGCCAGCAGCTTTAGCCCCCTAGTCAGGGGGTTTGGCTACACCTTC | CASSFSPLVRGFGYTF
- | TRBJ1-2 | - | TRBV10-3 | TGTGCCATCAGTGGCAAAGGCCCTAACTATGGCTACACCTTC | CAISGKGPNYGYTF
- | TRBJ2-7 | - | TRBV29-1 | TGCAGCGTTGAAATATTGTACGAGCAGTACTTC | CSVEILYEQYF
- | TRBJ1-1 | - | TRBV5-1 | TGCGCCAGCAGCTCAGTAACGGCCACTGAAGCTTTCTTT | CASSSVTATEAFF
- | TRBJ1-1 | - | TRBV6-5 | TGTGCCAGCACCTTCCGGGGCGGCACTGAAGCTTTCTTT | CASTFRGGTEAFF